This T cell receptor beta chain was sequenced during a study of T cell responses to AZD1222 COVID-19 vaccine. Study outcomes and limitations: Reports indicate that nearly half of spike-specific TCRs are directed at unmutated variant regions. In all cases, repertoires were sampled only after the peak T cell response. Females outnumbered males among donors, who were mostly white British; clonal diversity was possibly underestimated. The study found Spike-specific TCR breadth and depth rose after two AZD1222 doses.

The CDR3 is made up of 15 amino acids. V lost 1 base to trimming and J lost 7 bases, with 14 bases between them. Germline V lookup: CDR1 SGHAT, CDR2 FQNNGV. To note about this clone: What it binds is unknown.

The method was immunoSEQ multiplex PCR; TCRdb's version includes in-frame clones alone and lacks a portion of them. The data hold roughly 120,000 clones, with 85% to 90% observed a single time. The receptor was isolated from an adult who received the AZD1222 COVID-19 vaccine. The chain carries TRBV11-2 and TRBJ1-5; D ambiguous. The sequencing used peripheral blood, collected 28 days after the second AZD1222 dose. Here the CDR3 DNA reads TGTGCCAGCAGCTTAGGGGCGGGGTCGGGGCAGCCCCAGCATTTT. Translating it yields CASSLGAGSGQPQHF. Combining the CDR3 with reference TRBV11-2 and TRBJ1-5 gives the whole variable domain EAGVAQSPRYKIIEKRQSVAFWCNPISGHATLYWYQQILGQGPKLLIQFQNNGVVDDSQLPKDRFSAERLKGVDSTLKIQPAKLEDSAVYLCASSLGAGSGQPQHFGDGTRLSIL.